These 8 T cell receptor beta chains share one sample of origin, sequenced in a study of blood T cell repertoires in COVID-19. TCRdb keeps only in-frame clones here, not all; method: immunoSEQ multiplex PCR. The repertoire includes some 170,000 clones, over 70% of them detected once, and around 7% sits in the top ten. The sequenced material came from peripheral blood. These receptors all come from a woman in her forties with COVID-19, enrolled during active disease.

Details on this clone: Here the CDR3 omits its conserved ending phenylalanine or tryptophan, so a read error is the likely source. The limits of the CDR3 on the DNA are not certain, so only TCRdb's listed CDR3 is given. The chain combines TRBV20-1 with TRBJ1-2; the table gives TRBD1 as D, unverified against the DNA. Counting both end residues, the CDR3 totals 9 amino acids. Germline assignment: CDR1 DFQATT and CDR2 SNEGSKA (reference sequence). CDR3 region: CSARGDREA.

The V gene is TRBV29-1, the J gene TRBJ1-2; D is possibly TRBD1 (5 bases). V lost 3 bases and J 2 bases, leaving 10 bases between the germline ends. Germline V CDR1 and CDR2: SQVTM, ANQGSEA. The CDR3 runs 13 residues. The chain's CDR3 is CSVDPEGNYGYTF. The CDR3 DNA reads as TGCAGCGTTGATCCGGAGGGGAACTATGGCTACACCTTC.

The V call is TRBV5-1, the J call TRBJ1-5, with D uncertain. Deletions cut 5 bases from V and 3 bases from J, with 12 bases between. Germline V gene data show CDR1 as SGHRS and CDR2 as YFSETQ. The CDR3 loop spans 14 amino acids. The CDR3: CASRPGRDNQPQHF. The DNA for the CDR3 is TGCGCCAGCAGACCCGGACGGGACAATCAGCCCCAGCATTTT. Variable domain in full (rest from reference TRBV5-1 and TRBJ1-5): KAGVTQTPRYLIKTRGQQVTLSCSPISGHRSVSWYQQTPGQGLQFLFEYFSETQRNKGNFPGRFSGRQFSNSRSEMNVSTLELGDSALYLCASRPGRDNQPQHFGDGTRLSIL.

J is TRBJ2-3 and V is TRBV2; TRBD1 matches at 8 bases. Germline V gene sequence: CDR1 SNHLY, CDR2 FYNNEI. V gave up 4 bases and J gave up 5 bases; unmatched junction bases: 5. The CDR3 is 14 amino acids. The CDR3 sequence: CASSGQGAIDTQYF. In DNA, the CDR3 is TGTGCCAGCAGTGGGCAGGGGGCGATAGATACGCAGTATTTT.

This chain links TRBV5-1 with TRBJ1-6; D unclear. V lost 0 bases, J lost 7 bases, and 5 bases lay in between. Germline CDR1 is SGHRS and CDR2 is YFSETQ. This CDR3 contains 13 residues. CDR3: CASSLALNSPLHF. As DNA, the CDR3 is TGCGCCAGCAGCTTGGCTCTGAATTCACCCCTCCACTTT. Drawing the rest from reference TRBV5-1 and TRBJ1-6, the complete variable domain is KAGVTQTPRYLIKTRGQQVTLSCSPISGHRSVSWYQQTPGQGLQFLFEYFSETQRNKGNFPGRFSGRQFSNSRSEMNVSTLELGDSALYLCASSLALNSPLHFGNGTRLTVT.

A few counts support this clone. CDR3: CASSIGGANTGELFF. The CDR3 DNA sequence: TGTGCCAGTAGTATAGGAGGTGCGAACACCGGGGAGCTGTTTTTT. J is TRBJ2-2 and V is TRBV19; D not certain. Trimming took 1 base from V and 0 from J, leaving 6 bases between them. In germline, CDR1 is LNHDA, CDR2 SQIVND (reference sequence). This CDR3 has 15 residues.

The chain uses TRBV7-7 and TRBJ2-7, with a possible D match to TRBD2 (6 bases). Trimming stripped 4 bases from V and 6 bases from J, with 19 bases between. CDR1 is SSHAT and CDR2 is FNYEAQ in the germline V gene (reference sequence). This CDR3 region has 15 residues. The CDR3 reads CASSSHGGSEVEQYF. The DNA for the CDR3 is TGTGCCAGCAGCTCGCATGGGGGGAGTGAGGTCGAGCAGTACTTC.

J is TRBJ1-6 and V is TRBV25-1; D remains unclear. With 4 bases removed from V and 9 bases from J, the gap between germline ends came to 16 bases. The CDR3 is made up of 15 amino acids. Germline CDR1 is MGHDK and CDR2 is SYGVNS. CDR3 DNA: TGTGCCAGCAGTGCTGTACTCCCCCAGGCTTCACCCCTCCACTTT. Encoded protein: CASSAVLPQASPLHF.